Shown below are 14 T cell receptor beta chains from a single sample sequenced in a study of post-analysis software for immune sequencing data. These receptors have no known antigen. Included in the TCR beta cDNA libraries were unique molecular identifiers. TCRdb recomputed calls from the PCR reads with MiXCR, one row per CDR3 protein. The repertoire consists of approximately 400,000 distinct CDR3 sequences, with roughly 38% occurring once and the leading ten covering around 15%. Notes on the study in general: The five TRBV segments detected at higher frequency in patients than in controls included TRBV5-6, TRBV5-1 and TRBV20-1.

Sequencing was performed on blood. These receptors came from a girl aged 10 to 17 with multiple sclerosis.

The V gene is TRBV29-1, the J gene TRBJ2-5; 12 nucleotides align to TRBD1. Germline trimming cut 7 bases from V and 5 bases from J; bases unmatched to any gene: 8. Per the germline V gene, CDR1 is SQVTM and CDR2 is ANQGSEA. The CDR3 consists of 14 residues. The CDR3 DNA reads as TGCAGCGCACGGGACAGGGGGCGAGTTGAGACCCAGTACTTC. This sequence encodes CSARDRGRVETQYF.

V is TRBV11-2 and J is TRBJ1-4; 11 bases agree with TRBD1. V dropped 5 bases and J dropped 11; count of bases not matched to a gene: 10. CDR1 is SGHAT and CDR2 is FQNNGV in the germline V gene. The CDR3 extends over 15 amino acids. The DNA for the CDR3 is TGTGCCAGCAGCCGACCGGGACAGGGGGATCGGAAACTGTTTTTT. This encodes CASSRPGQGDRKLFF.

V is TRBV7-9 and J is TRBJ1-1, with D possibly matching TRBD1 (6 bases). V lost 1 base and J 1 base, leaving 13 bases between the germline ends. CDR1 is SEHNR and CDR2 is FQNEAQ in the germline V gene (reference sequence). The CDR3 consists of 16 residues. CDR3 nucleotide sequence: TGTGCCAGCAGCTTAGAGGGGGGGATTTCGAACACTGAAGCTTTCTTT. Its translation is CASSLEGGISNTEAFF.

The chain joins TRBV4-3 to TRBJ2-7, with 8 bases fitting TRBD1. CDR1 and CDR2 (germline): LGHNA, YSLEER. The junction had 5 bases not matched to a gene; V was cut back by 0 bases and J by 4 bases. This CDR3 is built from 15 residues. In DNA, the CDR3 is TGCGCCAGCAGCCAAGAGGACAGGGAGGATTACGAGCAGTACTTC. It translates to CASSQEDREDYEQYF.

The chain combines TRBV5-1 with TRBJ2-5; 8 bases match TRBD2. Germline-derived CDR1 and CDR2 are SGHRS and YFSETQ. The CDR3 is 16 residues long. Germline trimming cut 3 bases from V and 5 bases from J; bases unmatched to any gene: 12. CDR3 coding DNA: TGCGCCAGCAGCTGGCCGGAGGCAGCGGGGGCGGAGACCCAGTACTTC. Residues: CASSWPEAAGAETQYF.

The CDR3: CASSFYHLGQFF. CDR3 DNA sequence: TGTGCCAGCAGCTTCTACCACCTCGGGCAGTTCTTC. This chain joins TRBV7-9 and TRBJ2-1; no firm D call. Trimming removed 3 bases at V and 12 bases at J, with 12 bases between. In germline, CDR1 is SEHNR, CDR2 FQNEAQ (reference sequence). The length of the CDR3 is 12 residues.

This chain uses TRBV10-3 with TRBJ2-1, with D unclear. The CDR3 loop spans 16 amino acids. Deletions cut 4 bases from V and 2 bases from J, with 15 bases between. Per the germline V gene, CDR1 is ENHRY and CDR2 is SYGVKD. The CDR3 region is CAISGTTDGAYNEQFF. The CDR3 bases are TGTGCCATCAGTGGTACGACCGACGGTGCCTACAATGAGCAGTTCTTC.

The chain links TRBV2 to TRBJ2-1; no reliable D call. V lost 7 bases and J lost 6, with 4 bases in between. The CDR3 loop spans 10 amino acids. CDR1 SNHLY and CDR2 FYNNEI come from the germline V gene. CDR3 bases: TGTGCCAGCATGTCCAATGAGCAGTTCTTC. Translated: CASMSNEQFF.

This rearrangement joins TRBV12-3 or TRBV12-4 to TRBJ1-1; TRBD1 matches 8 bases. The CDR3 runs to 15 residues. V shed 4 bases, J shed 0 bases, and the junction held 4 bases outside the gene matches. The chain's CDR3 is CASSWQGALNTEAFF. The CDR3 coding sequence is TGTGCCAGCAGTTGGCAGGGGGCGTTGAACACTGAAGCTTTCTTT.

The chain has TRBV10-3 and TRBJ2-3; 9 nucleotides line up with TRBD2. Germline CDR1 is ENHRY and CDR2 is SYGVKD. V trimming: 0 bases; J trimming: 4 bases; junction bases outside the gene matches: 5. The CDR3 loop spans 16 amino acids. The CDR3 nucleotides read TGTGCCATCAGTGAGTCGAAGCGGGGGGCGGCAGATACGCAGTATTTT. Its protein is CAISESKRGAADTQYF.

This rearrangement joins TRBV10-3 to TRBJ2-1, with TRBD2 matching over 14 bases. The germline V gene has CDR1 ENHRY and CDR2 SYGVKD. V lost 4 bases, J lost 9 bases, and 5 bases stayed unmatched. The length of the CDR3 is 15 residues. CDR3: CAISGGLAGGSEQFF. The CDR3 DNA reads TGTGCCATCAGTGGAGGACTAGCGGGGGGAAGTGAGCAGTTCTTC.

The J gene is TRBJ1-5, the V gene TRBV20-1, with a tentative D call TRBD1 (5 bases). The V end lost 2 bases, the J end lost 5 bases, and 7 bases lay between the germline ends. CDR1 is DFQATT, CDR2 SNEGSKA, per germline (reference sequence). The CDR3 is made up of 12 amino acids. The CDR3 DNA reads TGCAGTGCTAGACCCAGGGATCAGCCCCAGCATTTT. It codes for CSARPRDQPQHF.

This clonotype was seen more than once but under ten times. V gene TRBV7-9 combines with J gene TRBJ2-7; TRBD2 agrees at 12 bases. The CDR3 runs 18 residues. Germline CDR1 reads SEHNR; CDR2 reads FQNEAQ (reference sequence). V lost 5 bases and J lost 0; bases outside the gene matches: 11. In DNA form, the CDR3 reads TGTGCCAGCAGCAATACCGAGACTAGCGGGGGCCTCTCCTACGAGCAGTACTTC. This sequence encodes CASSNTETSGGLSYEQYF.

V usage is TRBV6-1 and J usage is TRBJ1-2; D remains unclear. Trimming removed 6 bases at V and 4 bases at J, with 15 bases between. Germline V lookup: CDR1 MNHNS, CDR2 SASEGT. The CDR3 runs to 14 residues. The CDR3, as DNA: TGTGCCAGCAGCTCCGGGGTCTCGACCTATGGCTACACCTTC. Its translation is CASSSGVSTYGYTF.